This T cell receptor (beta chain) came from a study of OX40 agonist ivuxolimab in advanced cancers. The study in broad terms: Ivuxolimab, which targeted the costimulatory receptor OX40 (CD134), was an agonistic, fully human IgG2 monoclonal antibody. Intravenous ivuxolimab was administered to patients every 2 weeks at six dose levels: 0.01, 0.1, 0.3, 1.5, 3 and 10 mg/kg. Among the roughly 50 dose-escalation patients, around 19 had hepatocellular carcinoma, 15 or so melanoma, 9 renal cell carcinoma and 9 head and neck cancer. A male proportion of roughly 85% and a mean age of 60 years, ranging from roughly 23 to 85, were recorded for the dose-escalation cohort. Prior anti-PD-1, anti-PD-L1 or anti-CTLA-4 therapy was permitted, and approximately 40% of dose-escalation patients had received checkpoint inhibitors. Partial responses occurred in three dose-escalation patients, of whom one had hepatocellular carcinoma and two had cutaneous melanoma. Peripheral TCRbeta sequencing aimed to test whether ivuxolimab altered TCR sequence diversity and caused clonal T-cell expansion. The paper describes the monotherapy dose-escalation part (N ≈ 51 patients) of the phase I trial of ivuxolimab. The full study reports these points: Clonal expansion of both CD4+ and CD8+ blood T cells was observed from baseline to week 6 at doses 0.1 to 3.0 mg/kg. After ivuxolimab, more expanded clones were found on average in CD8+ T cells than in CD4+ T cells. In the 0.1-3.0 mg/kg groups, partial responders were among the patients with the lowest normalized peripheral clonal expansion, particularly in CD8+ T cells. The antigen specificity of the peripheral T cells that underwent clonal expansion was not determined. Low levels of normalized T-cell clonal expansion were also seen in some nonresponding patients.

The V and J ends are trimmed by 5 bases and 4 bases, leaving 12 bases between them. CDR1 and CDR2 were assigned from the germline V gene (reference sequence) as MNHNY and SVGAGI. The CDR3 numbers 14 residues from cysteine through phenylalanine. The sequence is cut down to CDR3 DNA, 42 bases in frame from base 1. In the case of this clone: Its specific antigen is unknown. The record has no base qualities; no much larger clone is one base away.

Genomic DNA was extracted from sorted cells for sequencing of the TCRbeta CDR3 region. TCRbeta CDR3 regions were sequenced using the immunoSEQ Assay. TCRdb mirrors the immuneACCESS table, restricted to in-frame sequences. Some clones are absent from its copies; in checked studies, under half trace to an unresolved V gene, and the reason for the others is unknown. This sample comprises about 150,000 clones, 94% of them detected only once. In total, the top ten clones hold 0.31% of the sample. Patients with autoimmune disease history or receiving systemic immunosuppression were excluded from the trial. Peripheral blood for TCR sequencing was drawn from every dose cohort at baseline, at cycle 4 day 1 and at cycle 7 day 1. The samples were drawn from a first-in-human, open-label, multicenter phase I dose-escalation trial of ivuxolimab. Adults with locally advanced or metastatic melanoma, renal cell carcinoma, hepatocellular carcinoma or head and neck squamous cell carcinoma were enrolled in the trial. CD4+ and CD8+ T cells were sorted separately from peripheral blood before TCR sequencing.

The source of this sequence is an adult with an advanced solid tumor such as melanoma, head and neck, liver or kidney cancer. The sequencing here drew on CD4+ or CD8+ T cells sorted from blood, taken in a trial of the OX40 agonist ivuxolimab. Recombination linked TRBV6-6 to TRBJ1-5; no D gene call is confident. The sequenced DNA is TGTGCCAGCAGTCCCCGTCTTGGAAATCAGCCCCAGCATTTT. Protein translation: CASSPRLGNQPQHF.